These T cell receptor beta chains were read from a single sample in a study of OX40 agonist ivuxolimab in advanced cancers. Profiling relied on immunoSEQ multiplex PCR, and the TCRdb table lists in-frame clones only, not all of them. The sample lists 57,000 or so clones, 84% occurring once. This material consisted of CD4+ or CD8+ T cells sorted from blood, taken in a trial of the OX40 agonist ivuxolimab. The receptors stem from an adult with an advanced solid tumor such as melanoma, head and neck, liver or kidney cancer. The CDR3 runs from the conserved cysteine through the conserved F or W. A D gene is named only where the DNA matches it firmly. Size tells how often a clone was seen (once, few, many) or the class of an expanded clone, and some rows leave it out.

V gene: TRBV5-1; J gene: TRBJ1-1; clone size: .; D gene: TRBD1; CDR3 protein: CASSLGGQGRTEAFF; CDR3 DNA: TGCGCCAGCAGCTTGGGGGGACAGGGGAGAACTGAAGCTTTCTTT
V gene: TRBV2; J gene: TRBJ2-7; clone size: .; D gene: .; CDR3 protein: CASSVTGGFTYEQYF; CDR3 DNA: TGTGCCAGCAGTGTGACCGGGGGATTCACCTACGAGCAGTACTTC
V gene: TRBV6-1; J gene: TRBJ2-2; clone size: .; D gene: .; CDR3 protein: CASRLQGTGELFF; CDR3 DNA: TGTGCCAGCAGGCTCCAGGGCACCGGGGAGCTGTTTTTT
V gene: TRBV5-1; J gene: TRBJ2-3; clone size: few; D gene: .; CDR3 protein: CASSVGSDTQYF; CDR3 DNA: TGCGCCAGCAGCGTAGGATCAGATACGCAGTATTTT
V gene: TRBV6-6; J gene: TRBJ1-2; clone size: .; D gene: .; CDR3 protein: CASSYRHTGSYGYTF; CDR3 DNA: TGTGCCAGCAGTTACCGACACACCGGCTCATATGGCTACACCTTC
V gene: TRBV6-1; J gene: TRBJ2-2; clone size: few; D gene: .; CDR3 protein: CASSANLELFF; CDR3 DNA: TGTGCCAGCAGTGCTAACTTGGAGCTGTTTTTT
V gene: TRBV30; J gene: TRBJ2-1; clone size: .; D gene: TRBD1; CDR3 protein: CAWSVTGTVSYNEQFF; CDR3 DNA: TGTGCCTGGAGTGTAACGGGGACAGTTTCCTACAATGAGCAGTTCTTC
V gene: TRBV14; J gene: TRBJ1-2; clone size: .; D gene: TRBD1; CDR3 protein: CASSRGSGGVNYGYTF; CDR3 DNA: TGTGCCAGCAGCCGTGGTTCAGGGGGAGTTAACTATGGCTACACCTTC
V gene: TRBV7-9; J gene: TRBJ1-1; clone size: .; D gene: TRBD1; CDR3 protein: CASSLDPGRGWAFF; CDR3 DNA: TGTGCCAGCAGCTTAGATCCGGGCAGGGGGTGGGCTTTCTTT
V gene: TRBV6-5; J gene: TRBJ1-1; clone size: .; D gene: .; CDR3 protein: CASSRDTNPPEAFF; CDR3 DNA: TGTGCCAGCAGTCGTGACACGAATCCACCTGAAGCTTTCTTT
V gene: TRBV5-1; J gene: TRBJ1-5; clone size: .; D gene: .; CDR3 protein: CASSLASNQPQHF; CDR3 DNA: TGCGCCAGCAGCTTGGCTAGCAATCAGCCCCAGCATTTT
V gene: TRBV9; J gene: TRBJ1-3; clone size: once; D gene: .; CDR3 protein: CASSVVAGTFSGNTIYF; CDR3 DNA: TGTGCCAGCAGCGTAGTGGCAGGAACCTTCTCTGGAAACACCATATATTTT
V gene: TRBV7-2; J gene: TRBJ2-3; clone size: .; D gene: TRBD1; CDR3 protein: CASTSRGGGTDTQYF; CDR3 DNA: TGTGCCAGCACCTCCCGAGGGGGCGGCACAGATACGCAGTATTTT
V gene: TRBV7-4; J gene: TRBJ2-1; clone size: .; D gene: TRBD2; CDR3 protein: CASSLASGGASGNEQFF; CDR3 DNA: TGTGCCAGCAGCTTAGCCAGCGGGGGGGCCTCGGGCAATGAGCAGTTCTTC
V gene: TRBV6-1; J gene: TRBJ2-7; clone size: .; D gene: .; CDR3 protein: CASTPDLGASYEQYF; CDR3 DNA: TGTGCCAGCACCCCCGATCTAGGGGCCTCCTACGAGCAGTACTTC
V gene: TRBV6-5; J gene: TRBJ1-1; clone size: .; D gene: .; CDR3 protein: CASSVRSF; CDR3 DNA: TGTGCCAGCAGTGTGAGGAGTTTT
V gene: TRBV27; J gene: TRBJ2-1; clone size: .; D gene: .; CDR3 protein: CASRASENNEQFF; CDR3 DNA: TGTGCCAGCAGAGCCTCCGAAAACAATGAGCAGTTCTTC
V gene: TRBV5-1; J gene: TRBJ1-5; clone size: .; D gene: .; CDR3 protein: CASSLIPGIDQPQHF; CDR3 DNA: TGCGCCAGCAGCTTGATCCCGGGGATCGATCAGCCCCAGCATTTT
V gene: TRBV5-1; J gene: TRBJ2-1; clone size: .; D gene: TRBD2; CDR3 protein: CASSSGLLYNEQFF; CDR3 DNA: TGCGCCAGCAGCTCGGGACTATTATACAATGAGCAGTTCTTC
V gene: TRBV19; J gene: TRBJ1-6; clone size: .; D gene: TRBD1; CDR3 protein: CASCSGTGALSLHF; CDR3 DNA: TGTGCCAGTTGCTCCGGGACAGGGGCACTATCCCTCCACTTT
V gene: TRBV21-1; J gene: TRBJ1-5; clone size: .; D gene: .; CDR3 protein: CASRKTGIHNQPQHF; CDR3 DNA: TGTGCCAGCAGAAAGACAGGGATTCACAATCAGCCCCAGCATTTT
V gene: TRBV11-3; J gene: TRBJ2-2; clone size: .; D gene: .; CDR3 protein: CASSFGGPANTGELFF; CDR3 DNA: TGTGCCAGCAGCTTCGGGGGGCCCGCGAACACCGGGGAGCTGTTTTTT
V gene: TRBV6-4; J gene: TRBJ1-2; clone size: .; D gene: .; CDR3 protein: CASSQGSANYGYTF; CDR3 DNA: TGTGCCAGCAGCCAGGGATCAGCTAACTATGGCTACACCTTC
V gene: TRBV30; J gene: TRBJ2-1; clone size: .; D gene: TRBD1; CDR3 protein: CAWRTGGAWYNEQFF; CDR3 DNA: TGTGCCTGGAGGACAGGGGGCGCTTGGTACAATGAGCAGTTCTTC
V gene: TRBV5-6; J gene: TRBJ2-5; clone size: once; D gene: .; CDR3 protein: CASSLGLKETQYF; CDR3 DNA: TGTGCCAGCAGCTTAGGTCTGAAAGAGACCCAGTACTTC
V gene: TRBV4-3; J gene: TRBJ2-1; clone size: .; D gene: .; CDR3 protein: CASSQEGQRASYNEQFF; CDR3 DNA: TGCGCCAGCAGCCAAGAGGGTCAGCGGGCCTCCTACAATGAGCAGTTCTTC
V gene: TRBV5-1; J gene: TRBJ1-4; clone size: .; D gene: .; CDR3 protein: CASSLEGANEKLFF; CDR3 DNA: TGCGCCAGCAGCTTGGAAGGGGCTAATGAAAAACTGTTTTTT
V gene: TRBV6-5; J gene: TRBJ1-4; clone size: .; D gene: TRBD1; CDR3 protein: CASSWVGQDGYEKLFF; CDR3 DNA: TGTGCCAGCAGTTGGGTGGGACAGGATGGCTATGAAAAACTGTTTTTT
V gene: TRBV30; J gene: TRBJ1-2; clone size: .; D gene: .; CDR3 protein: CAWSVRWGGYTF; CDR3 DNA: TGTGCCTGGAGTGTTAGGTGGGGAGGCTACACCTTC
V gene: TRBV5-1; J gene: TRBJ2-3; clone size: once; D gene: .; CDR3 protein: CASSYGGGAQYF; CDR3 DNA: TGCGCCAGCAGCTACGGGGGCGGCGCGCAGTATTTT
V gene: TRBV7-3; J gene: TRBJ2-7; clone size: .; D gene: .; CDR3 protein: CASSPPGTQYF; CDR3 DNA: TGTGCCAGCAGCCCCCCCGGGACTCAGTACTTC
V gene: TRBV7-9; J gene: TRBJ1-6; clone size: once; D gene: TRBD1; CDR3 protein: CASSPQQGTNSPLHF; CDR3 DNA: TGTGCCAGCAGCCCCCAACAGGGGACTAATTCACCCCTCCACTTT
V gene: TRBV6-6; J gene: TRBJ1-3; clone size: once; D gene: .; CDR3 protein: CASSYSNRGGNTIYF; CDR3 DNA: TGTGCCAGCAGTTACTCGAATAGGGGAGGAAACACCATATATTTT
V gene: TRBV29-1; J gene: TRBJ1-1; clone size: few; D gene: .; CDR3 protein: CSVEGRENTEAFF; CDR3 DNA: TGCAGCGTTGAAGGGCGGGAAAACACTGAAGCTTTCTTT
V gene: TRBV7-6; J gene: TRBJ2-7; clone size: .; D gene: TRBD1; CDR3 protein: CASSMGRGHSYEQYF; CDR3 DNA: TGTGCCAGCAGCATGGGCAGGGGGCACTCCTACGAGCAGTACTTC
V gene: TRBV4-1; J gene: TRBJ1-4; clone size: .; D gene: .; CDR3 protein: CASSQRAGGETNEKLFF; CDR3 DNA: TGCGCCAGCAGCCAGCGAGCCGGGGGCGAAACTAATGAAAAACTGTTTTTT
V gene: TRBV28; J gene: TRBJ2-5; clone size: .; D gene: .; CDR3 protein: CALKGLAEETQYF; CDR3 DNA: TGTGCGCTAAAGGGTCTAGCTGAAGAGACCCAGTACTTC
V gene: TRBV5-1; J gene: TRBJ2-7; clone size: .; D gene: TRBD1; CDR3 protein: CASGPGTGGREQYF; CDR3 DNA: TGCGCCAGCGGACCCGGGACAGGGGGCCGGGAGCAGTACTTC
V gene: TRBV28; J gene: TRBJ1-5; clone size: .; D gene: TRBD1; CDR3 protein: CASSSTGGPGNQPQHF; CDR3 DNA: TGTGCCAGCAGTTCGACAGGGGGTCCCGGGAATCAGCCCCAGCATTTT
V gene: TRBV6-6; J gene: TRBJ2-1; clone size: .; D gene: .; CDR3 protein: CASSYGGASYNEQFF; CDR3 DNA: TGTGCCAGCAGTTACGGGGGAGCGTCCTACAATGAGCAGTTCTTC
V gene: TRBV7-2; J gene: TRBJ2-1; clone size: .; D gene: .; CDR3 protein: CASSSRTKSSYNEQFF; CDR3 DNA: TGTGCCAGCAGCTCCCGCACCAAAAGCTCCTACAATGAGCAGTTCTTC
V gene: TRBV2; J gene: TRBJ1-5; clone size: .; D gene: TRBD1; CDR3 protein: CASRGTGSNQPQHF; CDR3 DNA: TGTGCCAGCAGAGGGACAGGGAGCAATCAGCCCCAGCATTTT
V gene: TRBV9; J gene: TRBJ1-1; clone size: .; D gene: .; CDR3 protein: CASSVDSLNTEAFF; CDR3 DNA: TGTGCCAGCAGCGTAGACAGCCTGAACACTGAAGCTTTCTTT
V gene: TRBV5-8; J gene: TRBJ2-3; clone size: once; D gene: TRBD2; CDR3 protein: CASSFGLAEGADTQYF; CDR3 DNA: TGTGCCAGCAGCTTTGGACTAGCGGAAGGGGCAGATACGCAGTATTTT
V gene: TRBV7-7; J gene: TRBJ2-7; clone size: .; D gene: .; CDR3 protein: CASSSSTSLGGEQYF; CDR3 DNA: TGTGCTAGCAGCTCAAGTACTAGCCTCGGAGGGGAGCAGTACTTC
V gene: TRBV9; J gene: TRBJ2-5; clone size: .; D gene: .; CDR3 protein: CASSVGPYQETQYF; CDR3 DNA: TGTGCCAGCAGCGTAGGTCCTTATCAAGAGACCCAGTACTTC
V gene: TRBV5-1; J gene: TRBJ1-6; clone size: few; D gene: .; CDR3 protein: CASSLVQNIGSPLHF; CDR3 DNA: TGCGCCAGCAGCTTGGTTCAGAATATCGGTTCACCCCTCCACTTT
V gene: TRBV7-2; J gene: TRBJ2-1; clone size: .; D gene: TRBD2; CDR3 protein: CASSVERGVNEQFF; CDR3 DNA: TGTGCCAGCAGCGTCGAGCGGGGGGTCAATGAGCAGTTCTTC
V gene: TRBV28; J gene: TRBJ1-3; clone size: once; D gene: .; CDR3 protein: CASSLSGILSGNTIYF; CDR3 DNA: TGTGCCAGCAGTTTATCCGGGATTCTCTCTGGAAACACCATATATTTT